The clone carrying this TCR beta chain was found a few times. The CDR3 is 14 residues long. Trimming cost V 4 bases and J 2 bases, with 12 bases left between them. Germline assignment: CDR1 MDHEN and CDR2 SYDVKM. This record belongs to a study of shared T cell receptors in the human thymus. Profiling relied on immunoSEQ multiplex PCR, and the TCRdb table lists in-frame clones only, not all of them. The data hold 500,000 to 850,000 clones, with around 87% observed a single time. This sample was shared with a second study, whose subject was human thymus T cells. This second study says: Related research found strongly overlapping thymic repertoires in unrelated individuals.

This clonotype originated in a boy under three years old with a congenital heart defect. Sequenced input: thymocytes. V is TRBV28 and J is TRBJ2-7; D possibly corresponds to TRBD1 (6 bases). The CDR3 DNA follows: TGTGCCAGCAGTTCCCGGGACAACCCCTACGAGCAGTACTTC. Protein product: CASSSRDNPYEQYF. Complete variable domain (other parts from reference TRBV28 and TRBJ2-7): DVKVTQSSRYLVKRTGEKVFLECVQDMDHENMFWYRQDPGLGLRLIYFSYDVKMKEKGDIPEGYSVSREKKERFSLILESASTNQTSMYLCASSSRDNPYEQYFGPGTRLTVT.